This T cell receptor beta chain emerged from a study of blood T cell repertoires in COVID-19. Sequencing was performed with immunoSEQ multiplex PCR; in TCRdb, only in-frame clones are kept and a portion is missing. Of 250,000 to 300,000 clones in the sample, approximately 91% were seen once. The CDR3 loop spans 14 amino acids. Trimming cost V 3 bases and J 4 bases, with 11 bases left between them. Germline V gene lookup returns CDR1 SGHAT and CDR2 FQNNGV. The chain recombines TRBV11-2 with TRBJ2-3; D may be TRBD1 (5 bases). The sample comprised peripheral blood. The clonotype originates from a woman aged 40 to 55 who had recovered from COVID-19. The DNA of the CDR3 is TGTGCCAGCAGCTTTGTTCAGGGCCCAGATACGCAGTATTTT. Amino acids: CASSFVQGPDTQYF.